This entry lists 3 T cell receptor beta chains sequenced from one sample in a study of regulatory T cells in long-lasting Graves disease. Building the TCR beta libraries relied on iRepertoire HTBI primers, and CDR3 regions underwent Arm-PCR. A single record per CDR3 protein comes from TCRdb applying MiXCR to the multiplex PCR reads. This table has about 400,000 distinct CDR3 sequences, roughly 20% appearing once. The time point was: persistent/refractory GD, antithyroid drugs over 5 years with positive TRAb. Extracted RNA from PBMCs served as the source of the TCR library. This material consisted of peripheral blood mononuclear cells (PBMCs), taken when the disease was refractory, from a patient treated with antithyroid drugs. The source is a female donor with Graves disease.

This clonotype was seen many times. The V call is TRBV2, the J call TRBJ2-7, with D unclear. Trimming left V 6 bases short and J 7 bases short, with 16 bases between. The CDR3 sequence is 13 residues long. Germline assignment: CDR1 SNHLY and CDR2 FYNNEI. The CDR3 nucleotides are TGTGCCAGCAGACGTAGTGGCCTGAGGGAGCAGTACTTC. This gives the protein CASRRSGLREQYF.

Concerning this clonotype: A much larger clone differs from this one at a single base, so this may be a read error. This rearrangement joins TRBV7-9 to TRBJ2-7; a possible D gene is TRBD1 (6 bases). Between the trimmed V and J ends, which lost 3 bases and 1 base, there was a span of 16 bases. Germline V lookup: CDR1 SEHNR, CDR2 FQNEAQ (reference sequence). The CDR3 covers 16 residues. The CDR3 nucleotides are TGTGCCAGCAGCTTTTTAGGACAGACAGGATCCTACGAGCAGTACTTC. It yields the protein CASSFLGQTGSYEQYF. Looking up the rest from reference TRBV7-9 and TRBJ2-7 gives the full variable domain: DTGVSQNPRHKITKRGQNVTFRCDPISEHNRLYWYRQTLGQGPEFLTYFQNEAQLEKSRLLSDRFSAERPKGSFSTLEIQRTEQGDSAMYLCASSFLGQTGSYEQYFGPGTRLTVT.

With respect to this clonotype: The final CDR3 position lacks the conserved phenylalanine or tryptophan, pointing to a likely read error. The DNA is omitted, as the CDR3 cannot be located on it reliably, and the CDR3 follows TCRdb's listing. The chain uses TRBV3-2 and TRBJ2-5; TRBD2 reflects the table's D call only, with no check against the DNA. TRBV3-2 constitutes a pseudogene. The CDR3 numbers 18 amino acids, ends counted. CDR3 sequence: CASMKFLSLGLYQETQYL.